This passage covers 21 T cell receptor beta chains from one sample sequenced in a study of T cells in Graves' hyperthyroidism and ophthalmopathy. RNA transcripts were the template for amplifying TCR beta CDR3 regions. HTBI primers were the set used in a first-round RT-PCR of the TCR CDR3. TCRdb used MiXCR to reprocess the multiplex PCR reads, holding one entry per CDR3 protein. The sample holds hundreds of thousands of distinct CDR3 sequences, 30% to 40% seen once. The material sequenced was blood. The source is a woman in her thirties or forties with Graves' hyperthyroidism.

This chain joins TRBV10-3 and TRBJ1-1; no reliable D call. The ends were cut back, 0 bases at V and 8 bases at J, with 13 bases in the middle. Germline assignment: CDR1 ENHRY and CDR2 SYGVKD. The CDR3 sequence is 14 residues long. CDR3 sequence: CAISESAGLVEAFF. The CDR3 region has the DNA TGTGCCATCAGTGAGTCGGCCGGGCTGGTGGAAGCTTTCTTT.

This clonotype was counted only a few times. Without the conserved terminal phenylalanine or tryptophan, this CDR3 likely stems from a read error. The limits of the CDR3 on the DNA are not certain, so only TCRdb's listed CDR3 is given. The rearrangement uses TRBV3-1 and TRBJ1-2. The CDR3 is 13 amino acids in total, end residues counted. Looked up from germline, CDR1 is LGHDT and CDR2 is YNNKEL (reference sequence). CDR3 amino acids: CASSQDFDSDAVL.

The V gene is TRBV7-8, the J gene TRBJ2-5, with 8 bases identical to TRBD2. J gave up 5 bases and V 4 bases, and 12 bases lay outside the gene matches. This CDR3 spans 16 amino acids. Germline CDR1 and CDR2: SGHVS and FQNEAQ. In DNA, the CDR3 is TGTGCCAGCAGCTCACCTCGGGGGGGATTTCAGGAGACCCAGTACTTC. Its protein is CASSSPRGGFQETQYF.

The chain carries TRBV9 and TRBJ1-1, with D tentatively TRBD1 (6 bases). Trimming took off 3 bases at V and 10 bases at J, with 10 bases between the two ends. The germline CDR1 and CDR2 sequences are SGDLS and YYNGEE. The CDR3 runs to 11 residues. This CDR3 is CASSGGHRAFF. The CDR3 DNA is TGTGCCAGCAGCGGGGGACATAGAGCTTTCTTT.

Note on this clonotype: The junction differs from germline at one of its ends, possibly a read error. The CDR3 nucleotides read TGTGCCAGCAGTTCGGGGAAGGGCGAGATCCAGTACTTC. This codes for CASSSGKGEIQYF. The genes are TRBV12-3 or TRBV12-4 and TRBJ2-5; D is perhaps TRBD2 (5 bases). This CDR3 is built from 13 residues.

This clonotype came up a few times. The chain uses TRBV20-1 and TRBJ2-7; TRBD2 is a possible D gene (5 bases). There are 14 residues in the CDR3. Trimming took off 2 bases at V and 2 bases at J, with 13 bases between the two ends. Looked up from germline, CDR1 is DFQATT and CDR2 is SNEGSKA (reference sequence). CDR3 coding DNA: TGCAGTGCTAGAAGGGAGTTATCAGCCTACGAGCAGTACTTC. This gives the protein CSARRELSAYEQYF.

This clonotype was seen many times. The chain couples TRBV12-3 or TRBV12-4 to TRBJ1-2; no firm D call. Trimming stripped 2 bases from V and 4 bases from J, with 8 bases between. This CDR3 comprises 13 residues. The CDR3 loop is CASSLLAGYGYTF. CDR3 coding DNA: TGTGCCAGCAGTTTACTGGCGGGCTATGGCTACACCTTC.

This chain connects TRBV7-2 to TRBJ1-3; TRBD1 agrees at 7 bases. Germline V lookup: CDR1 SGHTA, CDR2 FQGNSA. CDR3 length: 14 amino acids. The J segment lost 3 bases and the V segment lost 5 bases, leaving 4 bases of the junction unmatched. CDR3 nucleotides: TGTGCCAGCAGCCCAGGGGGATATGGAAACACCATATATTTT. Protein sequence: CASSPGGYGNTIYF.

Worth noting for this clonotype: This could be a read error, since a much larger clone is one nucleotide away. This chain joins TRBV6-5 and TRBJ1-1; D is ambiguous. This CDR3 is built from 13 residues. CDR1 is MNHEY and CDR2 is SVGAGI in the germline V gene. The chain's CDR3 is CAISYYGSGEAFF. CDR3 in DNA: TGTGCCATCAGTTACTACGGGTCAGGAGAAGCTTTCTTT.

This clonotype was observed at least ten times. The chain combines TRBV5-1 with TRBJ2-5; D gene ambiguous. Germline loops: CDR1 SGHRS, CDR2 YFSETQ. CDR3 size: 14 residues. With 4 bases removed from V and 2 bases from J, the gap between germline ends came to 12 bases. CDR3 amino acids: CASSSGRAQETQYF. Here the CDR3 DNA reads TGCGCCAGCAGCAGTGGACGGGCTCAAGAGACCCAGTACTTC.

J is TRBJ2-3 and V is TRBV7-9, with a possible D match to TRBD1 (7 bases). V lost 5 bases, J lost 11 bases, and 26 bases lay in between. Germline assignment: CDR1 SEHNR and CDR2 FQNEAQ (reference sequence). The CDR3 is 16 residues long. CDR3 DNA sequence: TGTGCCAGCAGCCAGGACAGGACCACCAGCTACGGGGGGCAGTATTTT. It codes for CASSQDRTTSYGGQYF.

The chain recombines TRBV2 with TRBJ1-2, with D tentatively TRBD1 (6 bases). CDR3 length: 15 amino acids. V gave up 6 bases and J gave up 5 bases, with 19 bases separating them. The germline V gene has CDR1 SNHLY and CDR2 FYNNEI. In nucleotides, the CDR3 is TGTGCCAGCAGAACAACAGGGATCTTGGGGTATGGCTACACCTTC. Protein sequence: CASRTTGILGYGYTF.

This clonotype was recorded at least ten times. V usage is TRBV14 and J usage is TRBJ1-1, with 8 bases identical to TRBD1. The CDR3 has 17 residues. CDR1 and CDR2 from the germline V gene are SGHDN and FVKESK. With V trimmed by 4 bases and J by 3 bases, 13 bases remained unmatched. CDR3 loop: CASSRFTRDRIDTEAFF. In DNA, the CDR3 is TGTGCCAGCAGCCGATTTACCAGGGACAGGATAGACACTGAAGCTTTCTTT.

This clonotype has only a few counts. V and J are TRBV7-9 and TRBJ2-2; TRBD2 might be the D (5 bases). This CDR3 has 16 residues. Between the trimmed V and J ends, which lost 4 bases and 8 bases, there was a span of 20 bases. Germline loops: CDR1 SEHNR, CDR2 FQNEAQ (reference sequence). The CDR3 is CASSSQRQARGGELFF. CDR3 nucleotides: TGTGCCAGCAGCTCCCAAAGACAAGCTCGGGGAGGGGAGCTGTTTTTT.

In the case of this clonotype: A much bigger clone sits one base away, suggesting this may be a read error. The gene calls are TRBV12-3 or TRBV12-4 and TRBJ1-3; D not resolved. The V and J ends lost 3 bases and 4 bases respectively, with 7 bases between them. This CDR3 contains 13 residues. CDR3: CASSFLLGNTIYF. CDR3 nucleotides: TGTGCCAGCAGTTTCCTTCTGGGAAACACCATATATTTT.

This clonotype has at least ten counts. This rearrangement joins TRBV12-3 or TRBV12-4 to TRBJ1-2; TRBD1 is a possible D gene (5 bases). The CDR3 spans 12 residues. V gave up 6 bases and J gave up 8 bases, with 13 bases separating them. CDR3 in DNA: TGTGCCAGCAGCCAGGGCGACACGGGCTACACCTTC. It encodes CASSQGDTGYTF.

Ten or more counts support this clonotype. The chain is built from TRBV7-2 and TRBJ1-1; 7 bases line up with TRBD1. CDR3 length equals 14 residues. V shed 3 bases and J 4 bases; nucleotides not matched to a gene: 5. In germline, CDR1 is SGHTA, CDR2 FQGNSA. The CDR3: CASSLGGGGTEAFF. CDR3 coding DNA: TGTGCCAGCAGCTTGGGAGGGGGCGGCACTGAAGCTTTCTTT.

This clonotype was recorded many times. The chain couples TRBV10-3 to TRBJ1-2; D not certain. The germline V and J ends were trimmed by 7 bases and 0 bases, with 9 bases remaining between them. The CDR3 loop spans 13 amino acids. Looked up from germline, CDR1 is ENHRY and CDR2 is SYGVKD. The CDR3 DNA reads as TGTGCCATCACTGAACCGTCTAACTATGGCTACACCTTC. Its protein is CAITEPSNYGYTF.

The CDR3 loop reads CASSLDSVGTEAFF. For the CDR3, the DNA is TGTGCCAGCAGCTTAGATTCGGTTGGTACTGAAGCTTTCTTT. V usage is TRBV7-8 and J usage is TRBJ1-1, with D unresolved. Germline lookup yields CDR1 SGHVS and CDR2 FQNEAQ. Trimming removed 1 base at V and 5 bases at J, with 11 bases between. The CDR3 contains 14 residues.

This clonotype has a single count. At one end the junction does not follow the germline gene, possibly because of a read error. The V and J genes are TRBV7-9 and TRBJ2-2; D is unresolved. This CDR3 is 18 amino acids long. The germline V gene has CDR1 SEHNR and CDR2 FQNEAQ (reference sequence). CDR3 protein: CASSQESYQAVPTGELFF. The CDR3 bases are TGCGCCAGCAGCCAAGAGTCTTACCAGGCAGTTCCCACCGGGGAGCTGTTTTTT.

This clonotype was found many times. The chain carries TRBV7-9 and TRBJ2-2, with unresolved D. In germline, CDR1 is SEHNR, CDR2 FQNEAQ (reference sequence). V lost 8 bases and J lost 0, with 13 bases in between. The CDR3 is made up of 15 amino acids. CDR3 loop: CASSWSTSNTGELFF. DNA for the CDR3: TGTGCCAGCTCTTGGAGCACTTCGAACACCGGGGAGCTGTTTTTT. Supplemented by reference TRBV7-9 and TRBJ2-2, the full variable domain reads DTGVSQNPRHKITKRGQNVTFRCDPISEHNRLYWYRQTLGQGPEFLTYFQNEAQLEKSRLLSDRFSAERPKGSFSTLEIQRTEQGDSAMYLCASSWSTSNTGELFFGEGSRLTVL.